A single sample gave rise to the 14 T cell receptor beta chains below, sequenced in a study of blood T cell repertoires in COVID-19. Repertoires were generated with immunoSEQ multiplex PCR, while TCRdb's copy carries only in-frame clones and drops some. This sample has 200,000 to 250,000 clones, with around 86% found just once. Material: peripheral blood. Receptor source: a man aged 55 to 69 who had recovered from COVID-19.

The DNA of the CDR3 is TGCAGTGCTAGTCAGGTGACTACAATAGACGGCCGGAATTACGAGCAGTACTTC. Protein sequence: CSASQVTTIDGRNYEQYF. J is TRBJ2-7 and V is TRBV20-1; the D gene is possibly TRBD2 (5 bases). The germline V and J ends were trimmed by 3 bases and 4 bases, with 28 bases remaining between them. Looked up from germline, CDR1 is DFQATT and CDR2 is SNEGSKA (reference sequence). The CDR3 is 18 amino acids.

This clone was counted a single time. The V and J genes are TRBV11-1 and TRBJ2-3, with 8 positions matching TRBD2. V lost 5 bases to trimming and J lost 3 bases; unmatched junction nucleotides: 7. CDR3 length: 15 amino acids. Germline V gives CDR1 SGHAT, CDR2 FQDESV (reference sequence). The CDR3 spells CASSTTGGRTDTQYF. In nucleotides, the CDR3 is TGTGCCAGCAGCACGACGGGGGGGCGAACAGATACGCAGTATTTT.

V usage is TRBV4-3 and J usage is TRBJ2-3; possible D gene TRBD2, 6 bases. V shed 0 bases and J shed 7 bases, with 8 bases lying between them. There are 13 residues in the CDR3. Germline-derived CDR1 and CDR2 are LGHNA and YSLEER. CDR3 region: CASSQDRGYTQYF. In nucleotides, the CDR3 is TGCGCCAGCAGCCAAGATCGGGGGTATACGCAGTATTTT.

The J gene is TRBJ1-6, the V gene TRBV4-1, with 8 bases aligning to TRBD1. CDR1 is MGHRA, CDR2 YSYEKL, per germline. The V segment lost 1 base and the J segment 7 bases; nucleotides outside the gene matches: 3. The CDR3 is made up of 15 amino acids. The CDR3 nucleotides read TGCGCCAGCAGCCAAGCCCGGGACAGGAATTCACCCCTCCACTTT. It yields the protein CASSQARDRNSPLHF.

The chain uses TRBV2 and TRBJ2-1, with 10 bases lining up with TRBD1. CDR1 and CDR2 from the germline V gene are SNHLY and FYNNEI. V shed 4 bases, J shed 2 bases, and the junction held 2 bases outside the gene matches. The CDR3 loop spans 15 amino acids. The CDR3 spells CASSGTGGTYNEQFF. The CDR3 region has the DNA TGTGCCAGCAGTGGGACAGGGGGGACCTACAATGAGCAGTTCTTC.

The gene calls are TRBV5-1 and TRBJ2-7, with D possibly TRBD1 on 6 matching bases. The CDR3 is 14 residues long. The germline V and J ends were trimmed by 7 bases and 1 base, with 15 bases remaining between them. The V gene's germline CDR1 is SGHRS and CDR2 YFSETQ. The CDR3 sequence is CASGELDRSYEQYF. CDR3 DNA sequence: TGCGCCAGCGGCGAACTTGACAGGTCCTACGAGCAGTACTTC.

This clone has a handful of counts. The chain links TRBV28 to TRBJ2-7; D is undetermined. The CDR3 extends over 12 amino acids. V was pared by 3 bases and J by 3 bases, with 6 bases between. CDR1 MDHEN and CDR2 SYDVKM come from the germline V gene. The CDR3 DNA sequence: TGTGCCAGCAGTTTCCCGGGCTACGAGCAGTACTTC. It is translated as CASSFPGYEQYF.

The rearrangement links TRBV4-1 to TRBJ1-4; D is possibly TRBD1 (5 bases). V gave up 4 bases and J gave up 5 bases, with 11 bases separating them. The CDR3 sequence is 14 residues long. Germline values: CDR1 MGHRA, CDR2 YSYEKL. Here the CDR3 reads CASSLRQTNEKLFF. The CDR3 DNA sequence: TGCGCCAGCAGCCTTAGACAGACGAATGAAAAACTGTTTTTT.

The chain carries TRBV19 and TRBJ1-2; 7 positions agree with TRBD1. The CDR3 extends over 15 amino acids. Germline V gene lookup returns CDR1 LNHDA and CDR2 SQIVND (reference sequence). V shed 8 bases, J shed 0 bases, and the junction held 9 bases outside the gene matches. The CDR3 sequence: CASRYLGGTNYGYTF. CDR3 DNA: TGTGCCAGTCGGTATCTAGGGGGCACTAACTATGGCTACACCTTC.

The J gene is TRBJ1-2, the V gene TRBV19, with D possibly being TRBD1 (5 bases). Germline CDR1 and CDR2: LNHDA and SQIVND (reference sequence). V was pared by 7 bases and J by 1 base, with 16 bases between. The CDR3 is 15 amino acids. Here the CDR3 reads CASIPGRTSNYGYTF. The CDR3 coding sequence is TGTGCCAGTATTCCTGGGCGGACAAGTAACTATGGCTACACCTTC. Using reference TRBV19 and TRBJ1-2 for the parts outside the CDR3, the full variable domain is DGGITQSPKYLFRKEGQNVTLSCEQNLNHDAMYWYRQDPGQGLRLIYYSQIVNDFQKGDIAEGYSVSREKKESFPLTVTSAQKNPTAFYLCASIPGRTSNYGYTFGSGTRLTVV.

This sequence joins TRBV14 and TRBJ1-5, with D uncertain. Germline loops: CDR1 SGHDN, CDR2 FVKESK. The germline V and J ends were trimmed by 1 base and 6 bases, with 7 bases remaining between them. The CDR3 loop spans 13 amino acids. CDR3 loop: CASSQGLFQPQHF. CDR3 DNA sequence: TGTGCCAGCAGCCAAGGTCTGTTTCAGCCCCAGCATTTT.

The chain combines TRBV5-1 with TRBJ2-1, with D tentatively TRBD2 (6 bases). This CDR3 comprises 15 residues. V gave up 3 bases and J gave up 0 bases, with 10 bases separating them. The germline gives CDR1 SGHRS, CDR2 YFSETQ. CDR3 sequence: CASSSLSGSYNEQFF. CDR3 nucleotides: TGCGCCAGCAGCTCCCTTAGCGGCTCCTACAATGAGCAGTTCTTC.

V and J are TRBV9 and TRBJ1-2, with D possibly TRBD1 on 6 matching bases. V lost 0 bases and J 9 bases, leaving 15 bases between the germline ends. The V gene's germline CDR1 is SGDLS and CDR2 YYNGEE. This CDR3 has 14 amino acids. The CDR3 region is CASSVGTVTMSYTF. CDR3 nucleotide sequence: TGTGCCAGCAGCGTAGGGACAGTAACTATGAGCTACACCTTC.

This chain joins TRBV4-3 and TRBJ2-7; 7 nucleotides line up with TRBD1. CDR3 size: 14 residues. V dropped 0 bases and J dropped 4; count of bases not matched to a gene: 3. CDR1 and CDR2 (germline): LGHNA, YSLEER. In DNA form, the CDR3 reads TGCGCCAGCAGCCAAGAACAGGGGACGTACGAGCAGTACTTC. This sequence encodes CASSQEQGTYEQYF.